A single sample is the source of the 15 T cell receptor beta chains below, sequenced in a study of OX40 agonist ivuxolimab in advanced cancers. Some clones are missing from TCRdb's copy, which holds only in-frame ones; the method was immunoSEQ multiplex PCR. The table shows 60,000 or so clones, with about 86% occurring only once. The material was CD4+ or CD8+ T cells sorted from blood, obtained in a trial of the OX40 agonist ivuxolimab. The receptor source for this set is an adult with an advanced solid tumor such as melanoma, head and neck, liver or kidney cancer.

The V and J genes are TRBV29-1 and TRBJ1-1; TRBD1 might be the D (6 bases). The germline CDR1 and CDR2 sequences are SQVTM and ANQGSEA. Trimming pared 0 bases from V and 5 bases from J, leaving 13 bases between. CDR3 length: 14 amino acids. The CDR3 nucleotides are TGCAGCGTTGAAGAGGGGGGGCTGGGGACTGAAGCTTTCTTT. Protein product: CSVEEGGLGTEAFF.

The chain uses TRBV7-3 and TRBJ2-7; TRBD2 is a possible D gene (6 bases). V was trimmed by 5 bases and J by 2 bases, leaving 10 bases between them. CDR1 is SGHTA and CDR2 is FQGTGA in the germline V gene. The CDR3 is 13 amino acids. The chain's CDR3 is CASSRSGTYEQYF. The CDR3 region has the DNA TGTGCCAGCAGCCGTAGCGGAACCTACGAGCAGTACTTC.

A few counts support this clone. The rearrangement joins TRBV10-3 to TRBJ1-1; perhaps TRBD1 as D (5 bases). Germline CDR1 and CDR2: ENHRY and SYGVKD. The CDR3 contains 16 residues. V was cut by 4 bases and J by 1 base, with 16 bases left in between. CDR3 nucleotide sequence: TGTGCCATCAGTGTAAGGTTAGGGCAGGGGAACACTGAAGCTTTCTTT. Amino acid sequence: CAISVRLGQGNTEAFF.

The chain joins TRBV4-2 to TRBJ2-3, with D perhaps TRBD2 (7 bases). From germline, CDR1 is LGHNA and CDR2 YNFKEQ. V was pared by 0 bases and J by 2 bases, with 30 bases between. CDR3 size: 22 residues. The CDR3 region has the DNA TGTGCCAGCAGCCAAGATCGTAGGACTAGGGGGTCCCGGGCCTCCTTCACAGATACGCAGTATTTT. It codes for CASSQDRRTRGSRASFTDTQYF.

For this clone: A read error may account for a junction end that differs from germline. This rearrangement joins TRBV7-7 to TRBJ2-3; D is ambiguous. Per the germline V gene, CDR1 is SSHAT and CDR2 is FNYEAQ (reference sequence). This CDR3 contains 15 residues. The CDR3 sequence: CASSLGGGMADTQYF. Written as DNA, the CDR3 is TGTGCTAGCAGCTTAGGTGGTGGGATGGCAGATACGCAGTATTTT.

The rearrangement joins TRBV2 to TRBJ2-1, with D tentatively TRBD2 (6 bases). Trimming removed 6 bases from V and 8 bases from J, with 23 bases in between. The CDR3 runs to 16 residues. CDR1 and CDR2 from the germline V gene are SNHLY and FYNNEI. The CDR3 here is CASSRLIGGAADEQFF. The CDR3 nucleotides are TGTGCCAGCAGCCGGTTAATTGGCGGGGCGGCGGATGAGCAGTTCTTC.

In its sample, this clone was seen once. The rearrangement uses TRBV4-2 and TRBJ2-4; 9 nucleotides line up with TRBD2. V trimming: 0 bases; J trimming: 8 bases; junction bases outside the gene matches: 2. The germline V gene has CDR1 LGHNA and CDR2 YNFKEQ. The CDR3 spans 14 residues. CDR3 nucleotide sequence: TGTGCCAGCAGCCAAGATAGCGGGAGTTACATTCAGTACTTC. Translated: CASSQDSGSYIQYF.

The chain carries TRBV5-1 and TRBJ1-2; D gene ambiguous. Germline CDR1 SGHRS, CDR2 YFSETQ. Trimming removed 0 bases from V and 5 bases from J, with 14 bases in between. This CDR3 comprises 15 residues. The CDR3 here is CASSLALAGEYGYTF. CDR3 sequence (DNA): TGCGCCAGCAGCTTGGCCCTGGCAGGAGAGTATGGCTACACCTTC.

This clone was counted a single time. The chain employs TRBV7-9 and TRBJ2-3, with unresolved D. V dropped 5 bases and J dropped 3 bases, with 6 bases sitting between them. This CDR3 has 12 amino acids. In germline, CDR1 is SEHNR, CDR2 FQNEAQ (reference sequence). CDR3 amino acids: CASSPTTDTQYF. The CDR3 nucleotides read TGTGCCAGCAGCCCCACGACAGATACGCAGTATTTT.

The chain combines TRBV4-1 with TRBJ2-5; the match to TRBD2 covers 16 bases. Per the germline V gene, CDR1 is MGHRA and CDR2 is YSYEKL. The CDR3 contains 17 residues. With 6 bases clipped from V and 0 bases from J, the junction kept 4 bases outside the gene matches. CDR3 nucleotide sequence: TGCGCCAGCAGAATGGGACTAGCGGGGGGGTACCAAGAGACCCAGTACTTC. Residues: CASRMGLAGGYQETQYF.

The chain carries TRBV13 and TRBJ2-1; 8 bases line up with TRBD2. The CDR3 totals 16 residues. With V trimmed by 1 base and J by 0 bases, 2 bases remained unmatched. Germline loops: CDR1 PRHDT, CDR2 FYEKMQ (reference sequence). CDR3 region: CASSLDLAGSYNEQFF. In nucleotides, the CDR3 is TGTGCCAGCAGCTTAGATCTAGCGGGCTCCTACAATGAGCAGTTCTTC.

The chain recombines TRBV2 with TRBJ1-1; tentative D call: TRBD1 (6 bases). Trimming cost V 1 base and J 8 bases, with 11 bases left between them. The CDR3 spans 13 residues. Germline assignment: CDR1 SNHLY and CDR2 FYNNEI. Here the CDR3 reads CASSEVIGTEAFF. The CDR3 DNA sequence: TGTGCCAGCAGTGAAGTAATCGGGACAGAAGCTTTCTTT.

The table lists this clone with a count of one. The chain couples TRBV5-1 to TRBJ1-1; no definite D call. CDR1 and CDR2 (germline): SGHRS, YFSETQ. This CDR3 is 13 amino acids long. V was clipped by 4 bases and J by 1 base, with 8 bases between them. This CDR3 reads CASSADTNTEAFF. The CDR3 bases are TGCGCCAGCAGCGCGGATACGAACACTGAAGCTTTCTTT.

The V and J genes are TRBV28 and TRBJ2-3; D gene uncertain. Germline-derived CDR1 and CDR2 are MDHEN and SYDVKM. V was cut by 4 bases and J by 6 bases, with 26 bases left in between. The CDR3 has 18 amino acids. CDR3 region: CASSSLPGIPLVADTQYF. The CDR3 coding sequence is TGTGCCAGCAGTTCCCTCCCGGGCATTCCATTGGTTGCGGATACGCAGTATTTT.

This clone was picked up one time. This same CDR3 is encoded by further DNA sequences in the sample. The rearrangement uses TRBV5-6 and TRBJ2-5, with D possibly matching TRBD2 (6 bases). The V gene lost 5 bases and the J gene lost 4 bases, with 21 bases spanning the gap. This CDR3 spans 16 amino acids. Germline CDR1 reads SGHDT; CDR2 reads YYEEEE. The DNA for the CDR3 is TGTGCCAGCAGTCAGGCGGGGCTAGGGAGCGGAGAGACCCAGTACTTC. It translates to CASSQAGLGSGETQYF. The complete variable domain, with remaining parts taken from reference TRBV5-6 and TRBJ2-5, reads DAGVTQSPTHLIKTRGQQVTLRCSPKSGHDTVSWYQQALGQGPQFIFQYYEEEERQRGNFPDRFSGHQFPNYSSELNVNALLLGDSALYLCASSQAGLGSGETQYFGPGTRLLVL.